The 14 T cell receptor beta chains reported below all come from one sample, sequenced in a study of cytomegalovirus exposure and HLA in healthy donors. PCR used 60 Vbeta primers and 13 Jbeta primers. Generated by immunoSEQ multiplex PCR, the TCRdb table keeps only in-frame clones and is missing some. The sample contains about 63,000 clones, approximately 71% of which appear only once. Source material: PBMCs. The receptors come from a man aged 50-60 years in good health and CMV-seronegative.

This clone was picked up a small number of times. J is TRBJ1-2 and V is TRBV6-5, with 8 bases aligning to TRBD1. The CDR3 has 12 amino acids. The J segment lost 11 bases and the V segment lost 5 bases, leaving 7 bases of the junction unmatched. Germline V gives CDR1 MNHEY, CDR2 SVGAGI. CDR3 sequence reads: CASSPGQGGYTF. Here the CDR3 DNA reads TGTGCCAGCAGTCCCGGACAGGGCGGGTACACCTTC.

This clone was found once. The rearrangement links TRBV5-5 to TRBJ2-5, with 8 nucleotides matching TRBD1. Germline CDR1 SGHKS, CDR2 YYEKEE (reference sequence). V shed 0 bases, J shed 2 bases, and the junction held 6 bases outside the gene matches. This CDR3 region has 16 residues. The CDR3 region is CASSLVADRGQETQYF. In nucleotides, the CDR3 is TGTGCCAGCAGCTTGGTGGCAGACAGGGGTCAAGAGACCCAGTACTTC.

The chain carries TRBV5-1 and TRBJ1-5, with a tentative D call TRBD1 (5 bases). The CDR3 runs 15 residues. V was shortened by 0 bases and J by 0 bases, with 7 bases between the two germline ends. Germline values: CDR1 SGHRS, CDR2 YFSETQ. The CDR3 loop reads CASSLEGDSNQPQHF. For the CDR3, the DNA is TGCGCCAGCAGCTTGGAAGGGGATAGCAATCAGCCCCAGCATTTT.

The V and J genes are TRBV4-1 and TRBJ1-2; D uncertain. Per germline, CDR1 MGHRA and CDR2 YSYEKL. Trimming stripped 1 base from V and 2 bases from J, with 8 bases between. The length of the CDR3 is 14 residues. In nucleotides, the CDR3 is TGCGCCAGCAGCCAAGGTGGCAGGAACTATGGCTACACCTTC. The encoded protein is CASSQGGRNYGYTF.

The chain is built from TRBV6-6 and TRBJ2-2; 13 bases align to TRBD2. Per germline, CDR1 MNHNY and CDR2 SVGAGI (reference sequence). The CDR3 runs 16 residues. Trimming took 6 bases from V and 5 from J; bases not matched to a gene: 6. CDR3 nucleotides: TGTGCCAGCAGACTACTAGCGGGGGGGCCTACCGGGGAGCTGTTTTTT. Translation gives CASRLLAGGPTGELFF.

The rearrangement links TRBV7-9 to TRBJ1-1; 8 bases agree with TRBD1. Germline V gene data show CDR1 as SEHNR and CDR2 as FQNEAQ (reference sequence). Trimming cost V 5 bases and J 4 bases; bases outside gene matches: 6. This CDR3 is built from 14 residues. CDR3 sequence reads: CASSKGTGGTEAFF. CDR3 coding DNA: TGTGCCAGCAGCAAAGGGACAGGCGGCACTGAAGCTTTCTTT. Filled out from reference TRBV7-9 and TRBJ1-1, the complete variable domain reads DTGVSQNPRHKITKRGQNVTFRCDPISEHNRLYWYRQTLGQGPEFLTYFQNEAQLEKSRLLSDRFSAERPKGSFSTLEIQRTEQGDSAMYLCASSKGTGGTEAFFGQGTRLTVV.

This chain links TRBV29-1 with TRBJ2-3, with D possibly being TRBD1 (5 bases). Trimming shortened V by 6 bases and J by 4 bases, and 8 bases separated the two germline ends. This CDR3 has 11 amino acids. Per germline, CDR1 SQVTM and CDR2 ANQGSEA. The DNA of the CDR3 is TGCAGCGTCCAGGGTTCAGATACGCAGTATTTT. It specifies CSVQGSDTQYF.

The CDR3 DNA reads as TGTGCCAGCAGCTTAGGACAGGGGAATGGCTACACCTTC. The encoded protein is CASSLGQGNGYTF. V gene TRBV13 combines with J gene TRBJ1-2; TRBD1 agrees at 7 bases. This CDR3 comprises 13 residues. The junction had 1 base not matched to a gene; V was cut back by 0 bases and J by 6 bases. The germline V gene encodes CDR1 PRHDT and CDR2 FYEKMQ (reference sequence). Full variable domain (outside the CDR3, taken from reference TRBV13 and TRBJ1-2): AAGVIQSPRHLIKEKRETATLKCYPIPRHDTVYWYQQGPGQDPQFLISFYEKMQSDKGSIPDRFSAQQFSDYHSELNMSSLELGDSALYFCASSLGQGNGYTFGSGTRLTVV.

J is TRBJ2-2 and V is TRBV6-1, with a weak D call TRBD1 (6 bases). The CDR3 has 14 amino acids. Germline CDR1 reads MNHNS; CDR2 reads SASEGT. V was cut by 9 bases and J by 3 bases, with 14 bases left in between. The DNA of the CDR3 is TGTGCCAGTCCGGCAGGGGATCACACCGGGGAGCTGTTTTTT. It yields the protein CASPAGDHTGELFF.

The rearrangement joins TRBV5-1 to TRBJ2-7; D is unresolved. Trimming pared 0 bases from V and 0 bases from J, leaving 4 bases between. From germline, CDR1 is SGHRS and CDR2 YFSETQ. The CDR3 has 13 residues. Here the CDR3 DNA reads TGCGCCAGCAGCTTGGGACACTCCTACGAGCAGTACTTC. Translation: CASSLGHSYEQYF.

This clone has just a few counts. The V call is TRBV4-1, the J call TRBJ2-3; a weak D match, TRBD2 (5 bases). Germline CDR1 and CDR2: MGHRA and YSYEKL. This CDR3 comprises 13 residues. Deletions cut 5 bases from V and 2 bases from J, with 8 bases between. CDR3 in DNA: TGCGCCAGCAGCGTCGGGGTCACAGATACGCAGTATTTT. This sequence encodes CASSVGVTDTQYF.

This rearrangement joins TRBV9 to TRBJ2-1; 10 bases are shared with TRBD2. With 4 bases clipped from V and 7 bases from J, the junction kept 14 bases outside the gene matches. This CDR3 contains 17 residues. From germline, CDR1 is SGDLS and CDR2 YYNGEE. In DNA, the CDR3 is TGTGCCAGCAGCCTTCCAATGAGCGGGGGGGCTTTAAATGAGCAGTTCTTC. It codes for CASSLPMSGGALNEQFF.

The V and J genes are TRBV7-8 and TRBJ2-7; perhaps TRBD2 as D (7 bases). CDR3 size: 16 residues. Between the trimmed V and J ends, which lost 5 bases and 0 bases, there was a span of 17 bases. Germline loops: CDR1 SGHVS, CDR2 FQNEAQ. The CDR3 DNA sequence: TGTGCCAGCAGCCCTGGGGGGGGCCTTAGCTCCTACGAGCAGTACTTC. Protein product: CASSPGGGLSSYEQYF.

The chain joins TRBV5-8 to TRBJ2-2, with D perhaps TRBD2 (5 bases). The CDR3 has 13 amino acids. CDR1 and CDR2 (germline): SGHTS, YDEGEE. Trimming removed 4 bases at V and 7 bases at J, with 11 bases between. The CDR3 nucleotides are TGTGCCAGCAGCGCACTAGGGAACGGGGAGCTGTTTTTT. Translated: CASSALGNGELFF.